The rows below give T cell receptor beta chains drawn from one sample of a study of T cells in Graves' hyperthyroidism and ophthalmopathy. TCRdb passed the multiplex PCR reads through MiXCR, listing each CDR3 protein once. Of roughly 420,000 distinct CDR3 sequences in the sample, 15% to 18% are singletons; the top ten hold around 7.7%. Sequences were obtained from blood. These receptors originate from a woman younger than 35 with Graves' hyperthyroidism. The CDR3 runs from the conserved cysteine through the conserved F or W. The D gene is left open where the match is weak. Clone size appears in some rows only: once, few, many, or a class for an expanded clone.

v_call: TRBV6-1
clone_size: many
j_call: TRBJ2-5
cdr3_length: 13
d_call: .
cdr3_aa: CASSEGQLETQYF
cdr3_nt: TGTGCCAGCAGTGAGGGGCAACTAGAGACCCAGTACTTC

v_call: TRBV7-7
clone_size: .
j_call: TRBJ2-1
cdr3_length: 15
d_call: .
cdr3_aa: CASSLELSGLYEQFF
cdr3_nt: TGTGCTAGCAGCTTAGAACTTTCAGGGTTGTATGAGCAGTTCTTC

v_call: TRBV30
clone_size: many
j_call: TRBJ2-3
cdr3_length: 15
d_call: TRBD1
cdr3_aa: CAWGSTGDFTDTQYF
cdr3_nt: TGTGCCTGGGGTTCGACAGGGGATTTCACAGATACGCAGTATTTT

v_call: TRBV19
clone_size: few
j_call: TRBJ2-3
cdr3_length: 16
d_call: .
cdr3_aa: CASSIGSQERTDTQYF
cdr3_nt: TGTGCCAGTAGTATAGGCTCACAGGAGCGCACAGATACGCAGTATTTT

v_call: TRBV12-3/TRBV12-4
clone_size: many
j_call: TRBJ1-2
cdr3_length: 13
d_call: TRBD1
cdr3_aa: CASSPRTGLGYTF
cdr3_nt: TGTGCCAGCAGTCCAAGGACAGGGCTTGGCTACACCTTC

v_call: TRBV9
clone_size: .
j_call: TRBJ2-1
cdr3_length: 15
d_call: .
cdr3_aa: CASSVGGGEYNEQFF
cdr3_nt: TGTGCCAGCAGCGTAGGCGGGGGCGAATACAATGAGCAGTTCTTC

v_call: TRBV5-1
clone_size: many
j_call: TRBJ2-1
cdr3_length: 16
d_call: .
cdr3_aa: CASSSGGGHSYNEQFF
cdr3_nt: TGCGCCAGCAGCTCCGGCGGGGGACACTCCTACAATGAGCAGTTCTTC

v_call: TRBV15
clone_size: once
j_call: TRBJ2-3
cdr3_length: 16
d_call: .
cdr3_aa: CATTPTSQGLADTQYF
cdr3_nt: TGTGCCACTACACCGACTAGTCAGGGTTTGGCAGATACGCAGTATTTT

v_call: TRBV3-1
clone_size: many
j_call: TRBJ2-5
cdr3_length: 13
d_call: .
cdr3_aa: CASSQGPGETQYF
cdr3_nt: TGTGCCAGCAGCCAAGGGCCCGGGGAGACCCAGTACTTC

v_call: TRBV7-9
clone_size: .
j_call: TRBJ1-2
cdr3_length: 13
d_call: .
cdr3_aa: CASSSHGYYGYTF
cdr3_nt: TGTGCCAGCAGCTCTCACGGGTACTATGGCTACACCTTC

v_call: TRBV11-3
clone_size: few
j_call: TRBJ2-1
cdr3_length: 18
d_call: TRBD2
cdr3_aa: CASSFQLAGGAAPHEQFF
cdr3_nt: TGTGCCAGCAGCTTCCAACTAGCGGGAGGTGCCGCCCCCCATGAGCAGTTCTTC

v_call: TRBV7-2
clone_size: .
j_call: TRBJ1-5
cdr3_length: 16
d_call: .
cdr3_aa: CASSFAGGMGDRPQHF
cdr3_nt: TGTGCCAGCAGTTTCGCCGGGGGTATGGGGGATCGACCCCAGCATTTT

v_call: TRBV27
clone_size: many
j_call: TRBJ2-5
cdr3_length: 14
d_call: .
cdr3_aa: CASSLRSTPETQYF
cdr3_nt: TGTGCCAGCAGTTTGAGGTCAACGCCGGAGACCCAGTACTTC

v_call: TRBV5-1
clone_size: .
j_call: TRBJ1-1
cdr3_length: 14
d_call: .
cdr3_aa: CASSTDPRGTEAFF
cdr3_nt: TGCGCCAGCAGCACTGATCCCCGTGGGACTGAAGCTTTCTTT

v_call: TRBV7-8
clone_size: many
j_call: TRBJ1-4
cdr3_length: 14
d_call: .
cdr3_aa: CASSGQNSGGKLFF
cdr3_nt: TGTGCCAGCTCCGGACAGAACTCTGGGGGAAAACTGTTTTTT

v_call: TRBV19
clone_size: .
j_call: TRBJ2-5
cdr3_length: 15
d_call: .
cdr3_aa: CASSLQGGGQETQYF
cdr3_nt: TGTGCCAGTAGTCTCCAGGGGGGGGGCCAAGAGACCCAGTACTTC

v_call: TRBV3-1
clone_size: few
j_call: TRBJ1-6
cdr3_length: 18
d_call: .
cdr3_aa: CASSQDRGPRGYNSPLHF
cdr3_nt: TGTGCCAGCAGCCAAGATAGAGGCCCTAGGGGCTATAATTCACCCCTCCACTTT

v_call: TRBV18
clone_size: many
j_call: TRBJ2-5
cdr3_length: 12
d_call: .
cdr3_aa: CASSPPQGTQYF
cdr3_nt: TGTGCCAGCTCACCACCGCAGGGAACCCAGTACTTC

v_call: TRBV6-1
clone_size: many
j_call: TRBJ2-5
cdr3_length: 14
d_call: TRBD1
cdr3_aa: CASSRTGSLETQYF
cdr3_nt: TGTGCCAGCAGCCGGACAGGGTCATTGGAGACCCAGTACTTC

v_call: TRBV30
clone_size: .
j_call: TRBJ2-5
cdr3_length: 13
d_call: .
cdr3_aa: CAWRKEGSETQYF
cdr3_nt: TGTGCCTGGAGGAAAGAAGGGTCGGAGACCCAGTACTTC

v_call: TRBV6-8
clone_size: many
j_call: TRBJ2-5
cdr3_length: 12
d_call: .
cdr3_aa: CASSSPNSPTNF
cdr3_nt: TGTGCCAGCAGTAGCCCGAATTCACCCACCAACTTC

v_call: TRBV7-9
clone_size: many
j_call: TRBJ1-6
cdr3_length: 14
d_call: .
cdr3_aa: CASSLGTDRSPLHF
cdr3_nt: TGTGCCAGCAGCTTAGGAACAGATCGCTCACCCCTCCACTTT

v_call: TRBV20-1
clone_size: many
j_call: TRBJ1-1
cdr3_length: 16
d_call: .
cdr3_aa: CSARDQHRISNTEAFF
cdr3_nt: TGCAGTGCTAGAGATCAACATAGGATCTCGAACACTGAAGCTTTCTTT

v_call: TRBV20-1
clone_size: .
j_call: TRBJ2-3
cdr3_length: 12
d_call: .
cdr3_aa: CSADRDHGTQYF
cdr3_nt: TGCAGTGCAGACCGGGACCATGGTACGCAGTATTTT

v_call: TRBV28
clone_size: .
j_call: TRBJ1-1
cdr3_length: 18
d_call: .
cdr3_aa: CASSLVSGEVGMNTEAFF
cdr3_nt: TGTGCCAGCAGTTTAGTCTCAGGGGAGGTAGGCATGAACACTGAAGCTTTCTTT

v_call: TRBV5-1
clone_size: many
j_call: TRBJ1-2
cdr3_length: 13
d_call: .
cdr3_aa: CASSLGDSYGYTF
cdr3_nt: TGCGCCAGCAGCTTGGGAGATTCGTATGGCTACACCTTC

v_call: TRBV12-3/TRBV12-4
clone_size: .
j_call: TRBJ1-3
cdr3_length: 12
d_call: .
cdr3_aa: CASSLIGNTIYF
cdr3_nt: TGTGCCAGCAGTTTAATCGGAAACACCATATATTTT

v_call: TRBV20-1
clone_size: few
j_call: TRBJ2-7
cdr3_length: 17
d_call: TRBD1
cdr3_aa: CSARARPRDRGLYEQYF
cdr3_nt: TGCAGTGCTAGAGCCCGGCCCCGGGACAGGGGGCTGTACGAGCAGTACTTC

v_call: TRBV6-2/TRBV6-3
clone_size: few
j_call: TRBJ2-3
cdr3_length: 12
d_call: .
cdr3_aa: CASGGLFSTQYF
cdr3_nt: TGTGCCAGCGGAGGCTTGTTCAGTACGCAGTATTTT

v_call: TRBV2
clone_size: .
j_call: TRBJ1-1
cdr3_length: 15
d_call: .
cdr3_aa: CASKGAGGVLKEAFF
cdr3_nt: TGTGCCAGCAAAGGGGCAGGCGGTGTCTTAAAGGAAGCTTTCTTT

v_call: TRBV28
clone_size: many
j_call: TRBJ1-2
cdr3_length: 15
d_call: .
cdr3_aa: CASGLGGGTFDGYTF
cdr3_nt: TGTGCCAGCGGCCTCGGGGGGGGTACGTTTGATGGCTACACCTTC

v_call: TRBV12-3/TRBV12-4
clone_size: many
j_call: TRBJ2-1
cdr3_length: 12
d_call: .
cdr3_aa: CASSLGGDEQFF
cdr3_nt: TGTGCCAGCAGTTTAGGGGGCGATGAGCAGTTCTTC

v_call: TRBV27
clone_size: many
j_call: TRBJ2-3
cdr3_length: 16
d_call: TRBD2
cdr3_aa: CASSSQRGASTDTQYF
cdr3_nt: TGTGCCAGCAGTTCCCAGCGGGGGGCTAGCACAGATACGCAGTATTTT

v_call: TRBV2
clone_size: few
j_call: TRBJ2-7
cdr3_length: 13
d_call: TRBD1
cdr3_aa: CASSWDRFYEQYF
cdr3_nt: TGTGCCAGCAGTTGGGACAGGTTCTACGAGCAGTACTTC

v_call: TRBV5-1
clone_size: many
j_call: TRBJ2-1
cdr3_length: 13
d_call: .
cdr3_aa: CASSLGQLNEQFF
cdr3_nt: TGCGCCAGCAGCTTGGGGCAACTCAATGAGCAGTTCTTC

v_call: TRBV18
clone_size: .
j_call: TRBJ1-5
cdr3_length: 16
d_call: TRBD1
cdr3_aa: CASSPGTGASNQPQHF
cdr3_nt: TGTGCCAGCTCTCCCGGGACAGGGGCTTCAAATCAGCCCCAGCATTTT

v_call: TRBV30
clone_size: many
j_call: TRBJ1-6
cdr3_length: 17
d_call: .
cdr3_aa: CAWSAPRARVEYSPLHF
cdr3_nt: TGTGCCTGGAGTGCCCCCCGGGCCAGGGTGGAATATTCACCCCTCCACTTT

v_call: TRBV2
clone_size: many
j_call: TRBJ2-3
cdr3_length: 12
d_call: .
cdr3_aa: CASSEVGNTQYF
cdr3_nt: TGTGCCAGCAGTGAAGTTGGGAATACGCAGTATTTT

v_call: TRBV12-3/TRBV12-4
clone_size: many
j_call: TRBJ2-5
cdr3_length: 14
d_call: TRBD2
cdr3_aa: CASSDWTSGKTQYF
cdr3_nt: TGTGCCAGCAGTGACTGGACTAGCGGAAAGACCCAGTACTTC

v_call: TRBV5-4
clone_size: many
j_call: TRBJ2-7
cdr3_length: 14
d_call: .
cdr3_aa: CASSLDTVAYEQYF
cdr3_nt: TGTGCCAGCAGCTTGGACACCGTGGCCTACGAGCAGTACTTC

v_call: TRBV12-3/TRBV12-4
clone_size: many
j_call: TRBJ2-1
cdr3_length: 15
d_call: TRBD2
cdr3_aa: CASSPRTSGSDEQFF
cdr3_nt: TGTGCCAGCAGTCCTCGGACTAGCGGGAGCGATGAGCAGTTCTTC

v_call: TRBV3-1
clone_size: many
j_call: TRBJ2-5
cdr3_length: 15
d_call: .
cdr3_aa: CASSWSGEAAETQYF
cdr3_nt: TGTGCCAGCAGCTGGTCCGGGGAGGCGGCGGAGACCCAGTACTTC

v_call: TRBV18
clone_size: many
j_call: TRBJ2-7
cdr3_length: 13
d_call: .
cdr3_aa: CASSPPYVYEQYF
cdr3_nt: TGTGCCAGCTCACCACCGTACGTCTACGAGCAGTACTTC

v_call: TRBV9
clone_size: many
j_call: TRBJ2-1
cdr3_length: 15
d_call: TRBD2
cdr3_aa: CASSSSGTSVNEQFF
cdr3_nt: TGTGCCAGCAGCTCCTCCGGGACTAGCGTTAATGAGCAGTTCTTC

v_call: TRBV2
clone_size: many
j_call: TRBJ1-2
cdr3_length: 15
d_call: .
cdr3_aa: CASRSRQTANYGYTF
cdr3_nt: TGTGCCAGCAGGTCCCGACAGACAGCTAACTATGGCTACACCTTC

v_call: TRBV28
clone_size: .
j_call: TRBJ1-2
cdr3_length: 17
d_call: TRBD1
cdr3_aa: CASSLTGWTGGAYGYTF
cdr3_nt: TGTGCCAGCAGTTTAACGGGGTGGACAGGGGGCGCCTATGGCTACACCTTC

v_call: TRBV10-2
clone_size: few
j_call: TRBJ2-7
cdr3_length: 16
d_call: TRBD2
cdr3_aa: CASSRKLAASSYEQYF
cdr3_nt: TGCGCCAGCAGTCGTAAACTAGCGGCTAGCTCCTACGAGCAGTACTTC

v_call: TRBV18
clone_size: many
j_call: TRBJ2-7
cdr3_length: 12
d_call: .
cdr3_aa: CASSPRGREQYF
cdr3_nt: TGTGCCAGCTCACCACGAGGGCGTGAGCAGTACTTC

v_call: TRBV6-1
clone_size: many
j_call: TRBJ2-5
cdr3_length: 16
d_call: TRBD2
cdr3_aa: CASSSHGGANGETQYF
cdr3_nt: TGTGCCAGCAGTTCCCACGGGGGGGCGAACGGAGAGACCCAGTACTTC

v_call: TRBV20-1
clone_size: many
j_call: TRBJ2-5
cdr3_length: 15
d_call: .
cdr3_aa: CSARPPGRERAAQYF
cdr3_nt: TGCAGTGCTAGGCCCCCAGGCCGGGAGAGGGCGGCCCAGTACTTC

v_call: TRBV4-2
clone_size: .
j_call: TRBJ2-3
cdr3_length: 17
d_call: TRBD2
cdr3_aa: CASSHHPGGPLTDTQYF
cdr3_nt: TGTGCCAGCAGCCACCACCCGGGGGGGCCACTCACAGATACGCAGTATTTT

v_call: TRBV28
clone_size: many
j_call: TRBJ1-2
cdr3_length: 15
d_call: .
cdr3_aa: CASSPPGQGVVGYTF
cdr3_nt: TGTGCCAGCAGTCCCCCGGGCCAGGGTGTGGTTGGCTACACCTTC

v_call: TRBV6-1
clone_size: .
j_call: TRBJ1-5
cdr3_length: 14
d_call: TRBD1
cdr3_aa: CASRTGGFNQPQHF
cdr3_nt: TGTGCCAGCAGGACAGGGGGCTTCAATCAGCCCCAGCATTTT

v_call: TRBV12-3/TRBV12-4
clone_size: many
j_call: TRBJ2-7
cdr3_length: 14
d_call: TRBD1
cdr3_aa: CASSLRDRSYEQYF
cdr3_nt: TGTGCCAGCAGTCTCCGGGACAGATCTTACGAGCAGTACTTC

v_call: TRBV12-3/TRBV12-4
clone_size: .
j_call: TRBJ2-3
cdr3_length: 15
d_call: TRBD2
cdr3_aa: CASSPTSGNSDTQYF
cdr3_nt: TGTGCCAGCAGTCCGACTAGCGGGAACTCAGATACGCAGTATTTT